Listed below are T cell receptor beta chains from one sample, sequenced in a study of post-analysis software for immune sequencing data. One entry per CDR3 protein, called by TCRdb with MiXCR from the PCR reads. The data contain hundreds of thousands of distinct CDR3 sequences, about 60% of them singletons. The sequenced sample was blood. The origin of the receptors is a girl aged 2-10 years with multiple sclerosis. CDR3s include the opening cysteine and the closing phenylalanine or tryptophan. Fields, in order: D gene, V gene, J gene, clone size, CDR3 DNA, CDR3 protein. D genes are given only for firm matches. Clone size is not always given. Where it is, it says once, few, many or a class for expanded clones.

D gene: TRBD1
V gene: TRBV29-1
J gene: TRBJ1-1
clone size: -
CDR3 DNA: TGCAGCGCCATTCTCAGGGGGAAGTGGAAGCCCCTGAACACTGAAGCTTTCTTT
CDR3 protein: CSAILRGKWKPLNTEAFF

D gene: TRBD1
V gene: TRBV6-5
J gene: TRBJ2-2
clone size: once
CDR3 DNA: TGTGCCAGCAGTAAACAGGGGTCCAACACCGGGGAGCTGTTTTTT
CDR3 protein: CASSKQGSNTGELFF

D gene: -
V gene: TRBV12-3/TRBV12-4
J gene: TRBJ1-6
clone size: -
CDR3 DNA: TGTGCCAGCAGTTTAGGCGATAATTCACCCCTCCACTTT
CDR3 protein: CASSLGDNSPLHF

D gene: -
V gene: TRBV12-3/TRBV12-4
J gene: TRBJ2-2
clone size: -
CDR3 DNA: TGTGCCAGCAGTTCGCCTTGGGGGGCCCCTAACACCGGGGAGCTGTTTTTT
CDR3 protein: CASSSPWGAPNTGELFF

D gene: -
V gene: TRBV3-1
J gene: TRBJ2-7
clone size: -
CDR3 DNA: TGTGCCAGCAGCCAAGTGGTCCTCAGCTCCTACGAGCAGTACTTC
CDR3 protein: CASSQVVLSSYEQYF

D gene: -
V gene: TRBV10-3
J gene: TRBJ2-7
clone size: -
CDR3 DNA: TGTGCCATCAGGACAGTCGCCGCATCCTACGAGCAGTACTTC
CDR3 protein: CAIRTVAASYEQYF

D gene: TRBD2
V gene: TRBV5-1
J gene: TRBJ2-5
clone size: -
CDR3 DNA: TGCGCCAGCAGCTTGGCCCCTGGTAGCGGGAATCAAGAGACCCAGTACTTC
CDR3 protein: CASSLAPGSGNQETQYF

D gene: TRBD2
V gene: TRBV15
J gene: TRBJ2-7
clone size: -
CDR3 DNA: TGTGCCACCAGCAGAGATAATAGCGGGAGCTCCTACGAGCAGTACTTC
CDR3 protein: CATSRDNSGSSYEQYF

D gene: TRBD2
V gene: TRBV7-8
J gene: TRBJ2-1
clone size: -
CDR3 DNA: TGTGCCAGCAGCTTAGTGACGGGGAGGGCGTTCTTC
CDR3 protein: CASSLVTGRAFF

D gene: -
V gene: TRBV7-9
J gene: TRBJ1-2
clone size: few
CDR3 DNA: TGTGCCAGCACCGCACAGGGTGGAGATGGCTACACCTTC
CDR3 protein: CASTAQGGDGYTF

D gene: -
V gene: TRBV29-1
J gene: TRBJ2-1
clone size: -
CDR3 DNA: TGCAGCGTTGAAGTTCAGGGGGGCAATGAGCAGTTCTTC
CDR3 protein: CSVEVQGGNEQFF

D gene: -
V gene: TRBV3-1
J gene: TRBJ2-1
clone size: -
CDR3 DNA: TGTGCCAGCAGCCAAGATCCTGGGCGAGCTTACAACGAGCAGTTCTTC
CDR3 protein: CASSQDPGRAYNEQFF

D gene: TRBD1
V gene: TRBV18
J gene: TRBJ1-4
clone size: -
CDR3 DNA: TGTGCCAGCTCTCCAGGGACAGGGCCTGAAAAACTGTTTTTT
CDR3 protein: CASSPGTGPEKLFF

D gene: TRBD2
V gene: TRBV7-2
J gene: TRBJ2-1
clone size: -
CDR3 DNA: TGTGCCTGCAGCCCCATAGGACTAGTGGGCTCCTACAATGAGCAGTTCTTC
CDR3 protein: CACSPIGLVGSYNEQFF

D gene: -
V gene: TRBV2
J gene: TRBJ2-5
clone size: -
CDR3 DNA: TGTGCCAGCAGTGGGGAGACACAAGAGACCCAGTACTTC
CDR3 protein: CASSGETQETQYF

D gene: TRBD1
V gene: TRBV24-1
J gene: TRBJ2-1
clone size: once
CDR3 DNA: TGTGCCACCAGTGATTTAGGTGGATTGGAGGGACAGGGTATTGGTGAGCAGTTCTTC
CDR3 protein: CATSDLGGLEGQGIGEQFF

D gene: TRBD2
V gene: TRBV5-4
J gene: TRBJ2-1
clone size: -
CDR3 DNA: TGTGCCAGCAGCTGGAGCGGGGGGGGTAAAAATGAGCAGTTCTTC
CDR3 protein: CASSWSGGGKNEQFF

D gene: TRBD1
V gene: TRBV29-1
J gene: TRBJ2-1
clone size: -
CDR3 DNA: TGCAGCGTCGAGACAGGGGGTGGCTACAATGAGCAGTTCTTC
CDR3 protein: CSVETGGGYNEQFF

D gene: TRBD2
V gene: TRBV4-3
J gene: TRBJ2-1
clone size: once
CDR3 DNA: TGCGCCAGCAGCCAAGATGGTCAGCGGGGGGCCTCCTACAATGAGCAGTTCTTC
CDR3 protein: CASSQDGQRGASYNEQFF

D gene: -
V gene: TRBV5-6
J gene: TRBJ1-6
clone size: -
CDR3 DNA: TGTGCCAGCAGCTTGGCCACAGGGAGTGTCGCCTATAATTCACCCCTCCACTTT
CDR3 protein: CASSLATGSVAYNSPLHF

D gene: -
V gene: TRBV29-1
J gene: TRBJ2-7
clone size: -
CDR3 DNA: TGCAGCGTAAACGGAGGGGGATTCGCCTACGAGCAGTACTTC
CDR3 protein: CSVNGGGFAYEQYF

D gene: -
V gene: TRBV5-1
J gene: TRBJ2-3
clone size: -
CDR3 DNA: TGCGCCAGCAGCTTGGATCTAGGAAACACAGATACGCAGTATTTT
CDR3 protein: CASSLDLGNTDTQYF

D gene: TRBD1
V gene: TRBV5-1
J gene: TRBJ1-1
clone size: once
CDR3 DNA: TGCGCCAGCAGCTTGGTGGCAGGGGGGACTAGGAACACTGAAGCTTTCTTT
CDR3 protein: CASSLVAGGTRNTEAFF

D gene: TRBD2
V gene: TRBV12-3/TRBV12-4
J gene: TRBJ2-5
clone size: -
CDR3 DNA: TGTGCCAGCAGTCTTGGACTAGCGGGGCGCGAAGAGACCCAGTACTTC
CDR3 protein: CASSLGLAGREETQYF

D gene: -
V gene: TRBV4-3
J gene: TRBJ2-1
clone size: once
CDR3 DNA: TGCGCCAGCAGCCAAGATCCCTATACTTACAATGAGCAGTTCTTC
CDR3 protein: CASSQDPYTYNEQFF

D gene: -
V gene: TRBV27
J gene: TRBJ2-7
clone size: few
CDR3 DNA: TGTGCCAGCAGCCCCCCACTAGGCGTTAGGCCCTACGAGCAGTACTTC
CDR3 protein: CASSPPLGVRPYEQYF

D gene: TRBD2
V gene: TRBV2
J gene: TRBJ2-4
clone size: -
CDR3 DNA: TGTGCCAGCAGGAGACTAGCGGGAGGGCAAGGCATTCAGTACTTC
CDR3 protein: CASRRLAGGQGIQYF

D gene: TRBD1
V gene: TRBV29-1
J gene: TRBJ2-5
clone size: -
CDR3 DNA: TGCAGCGTCCACGGGACAGGGGGACGCCAGTACTTC
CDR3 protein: CSVHGTGGRQYF

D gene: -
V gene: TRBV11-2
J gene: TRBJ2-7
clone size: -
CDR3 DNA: TGTGCCAGCAGCTTAACCCCGGACGCATCCGACGAGCAGTACTTC
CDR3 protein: CASSLTPDASDEQYF

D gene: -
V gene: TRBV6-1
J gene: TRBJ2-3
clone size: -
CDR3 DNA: TGTGCCAGCAGTGAAGACGGGGCAGGGGAAGAAGATACGCAGTATTTT
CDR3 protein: CASSEDGAGEEDTQYF

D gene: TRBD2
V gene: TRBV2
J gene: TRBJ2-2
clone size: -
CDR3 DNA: TGTGCCAGCAGTTCGGGACTAGCGGGAGGGCCGACCGGGGAGCTGTTTTTT
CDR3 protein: CASSSGLAGGPTGELFF

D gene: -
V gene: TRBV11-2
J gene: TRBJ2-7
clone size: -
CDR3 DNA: TGTGCCAGCAGCTTAGATCTATTGTTTGACGAGCAGTACTTC
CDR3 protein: CASSLDLLFDEQYF